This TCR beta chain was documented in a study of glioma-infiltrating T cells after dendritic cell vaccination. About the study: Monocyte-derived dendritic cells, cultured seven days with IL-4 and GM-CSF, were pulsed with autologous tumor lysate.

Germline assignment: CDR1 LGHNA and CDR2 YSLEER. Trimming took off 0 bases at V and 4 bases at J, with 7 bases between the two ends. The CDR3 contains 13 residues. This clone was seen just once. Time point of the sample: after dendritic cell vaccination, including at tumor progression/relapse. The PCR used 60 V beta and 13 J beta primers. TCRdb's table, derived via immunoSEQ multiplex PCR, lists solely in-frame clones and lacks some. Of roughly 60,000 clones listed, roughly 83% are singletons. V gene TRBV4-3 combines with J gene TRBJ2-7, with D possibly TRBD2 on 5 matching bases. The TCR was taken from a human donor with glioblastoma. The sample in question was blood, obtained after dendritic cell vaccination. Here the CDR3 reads CASSQEPGYEQYF. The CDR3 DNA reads TGCGCCAGCAGCCAAGAACCGGGATACGAGCAGTACTTC.